Listed here is a single T cell receptor beta chain. This receptor's antigen is unknown. Base qualities were left out, and no much larger clone turns up one base away. This sample stems from a study of cytomegalovirus exposure and HLA in healthy donors (dated by TCRdb to about 2017). About the full investigation: An earlier analysis of roughly 500 of the donors reported 250 to 300 Gb of sequence data and 117 million unique TCR beta sequences from around 200 million T cells. Of the 350 to 450 genotyped donors, 65% to 90% fell in the genetic ancestry cluster associated with self-reported Caucasian donors. HLA typing included class I and class II loci at four-digit resolution. Besides the first cohort of around 700 subjects, a separate validation cohort made up of roughly 120 different subjects was used. High-throughput TCR immunosequencing, statistical association of individual TCRs with disease status, and machine learning were combined to predict cytomegalovirus infection status. Every repertoire in the discovery cohort had been generated on one and the same sequencing platform. Donor age, sex, ethnicity and CMV serostatus were collected together with the repertoire data. An early release covering roughly 600 HLA-typed donors comprised approximately 290 gigabases of sequencing data and tens of millions of unique TCR sequences. The study used immunosequencing to profile the T cell repertoires of under 700 subjects and linked those repertoires to cytomegalovirus serostatus. Rather than drawing on any new phenotypic data, the later analysis identified candidate immune exposures from TCR beta sequences and the way those sequences occurred across donors. An earlier analysis of 587 of the donors applied high-throughput TCR beta sequencing to assess whether each TCR beta V gene segment acted as functional or pseudogenic. The aim of the study was to test whether cataloging public T cell receptors could identify signatures of past pathogen exposure. Roughly five DR-DQ haplotypes were handled as single units for association and clustering, since linkage in the cohort was strong. Among under 450 genotyped donors of the cohort, an average of about 240,000 unique TCR beta nucleotide sequences were sequenced per donor, roughly 18% of them non-productive. The number of donors typed differed by locus, with about 629-640 for A, B, C, DRB1 and DQB1, around 500 for DQA1, 606 for DPA1, and approximately 470 for DPB1. A later genetic analysis used genome-wide SNP genotypes for about 65% of the 666 donors, treating that subset as a discovery cohort. In a later analysis, previously published TCR beta repertoires from 550 to 700 donors were re-analyzed and high-resolution HLA genotyping was added so that TCR occurrence patterns could be studied. Broad study findings and their caveats: Immune exposure information for the cohort was limited to CMV serostatus. Assigning TCR associations to individual alleles was difficult when HLA alleles, especially DR and DQ, strongly co-occurred. An earlier analysis of several hundred of the donors showed that most TCR beta V segments appeared in productive rearrangements either about 87% or about 30% of the time, which broadly matched IMGT annotations. Roughly uniform sequencing depth across donors was assumed in presence/absence analyses, although this assumption may not hold. In a later genetic analysis, a missense DCLRE1C variant was associated with V-gene and J-gene trimming of TCR beta chains, and the association was replicated in an independent cohort. Because the 87-base-pair reads could not distinguish some IMGT-functional V segments, including TRBV6-2 and TRBV6-3, those segments were excluded. Linkage disequilibrium might explain the correlated functional status among segregating V segments, but an unknown experimental factor could not be excluded. The study gave a list of 150 to 200 TCR beta chains associated with cytomegalovirus. In a later analysis, several top co-occurrence clusters were reported to appear linked to parvovirus B19, influenza, CMV and Epstein-Barr virus. A further reported finding was that TCR beta sequences accurately predicted the HLA-A and HLA-B alleles for most subjects in the first cohort. The earlier analysis of approximately 560 of the donors excluded 15 to 20 rarely observed V segments, including chromosome 9 orphons, because counts were too low. At a false discovery rate of 0.05, a later analysis linked under 20,000 TCR beta sequences to specific HLA alleles. The cohort was sequenced for TCR beta chains only, and without alpha or paired-chain data the features that could be detected were limited. In a later analysis, TCR association rates were found to vary across HLA loci, with the most associated TCRs seen for DRB1 alleles and the fewest for HLA-C alleles. Compared with the roughly 600-donor mean, donors in an Asian-associated ancestry cluster had fewer N-insertions in productive TCRs, according to a later genetic analysis. The authors suggested that the approach could potentially be extended to other disease states and immunological phenotypes. Cytomegalovirus status was reported to be diagnosed by the classifier with high specificity and sensitivity in both the original and validation cohorts. A later analysis found that HLA-associated TCR beta chains were more clonally expanded and had lower generation probabilities than equally common non-associated chains. Most TCR sequences were observed very rarely across donors, whereas some public TCRs were present in many individuals. Because some donors lacked HLA typing at each locus, the association tests relied only on the typed subset. In a later analysis, most CMV-associated TCR beta chains were found to appear HLA-restricted, with HLA associations seemingly driven largely by CMV exposure. A cluster of highly shared sequence variants was judged likely to be a technical artifact of the sequencing pipeline. Three of the identified cytomegalovirus-associated TCR beta chains were confirmed in vitro to be specific for cytomegalovirus antigens.

Counted from cysteine to phenylalanine, this CDR3 has 15 amino acids. The entry retains the CDR3 DNA only, 45 bases that are in frame from base 1. From a lookup of the germline V gene, CDR1 and CDR2 are SNHLY and FYNNEI. The germline V end is reduced by 8 bases and the J end by 2 bases; junction bases left unmatched: 7. The cohort was made up of about 610 healthy bone marrow donors. Cohort members were all nominally healthy when sampled, although unrecorded immune exposures were likely present. The donor tested CMV seronegative, placing the donor among the 350 or so seronegative members of the cohort. Each donor provided a peripheral blood sample, and peripheral blood mononuclear cells were used for TCR beta sequencing. Genomic DNA was extracted from the blood cell samples with the Qiagen DNeasy Blood Extraction Kit. Libraries were constructed by the immunoSEQ multiplex PCR assay. The multiplex PCR relied on a mix of 60 forward primers for TCR Vbeta segments and 13 reverse primers for TCR Jbeta segments. The CDR3 region of rearranged TCR beta genes was amplified from genomic DNA by a multiplex PCR assay. On the Illumina HiSeq System, the amplified TCR beta libraries were sequenced as 87-base-pair reads. Processing in the source paper ran as follows. In a later analysis, 77 million or so unique TCR beta chains were counted across the approximately 620 repertoires, and roughly 11 million of these chains were shared by at least two donors. Raw reads were error-corrected and collapsed into unique sequences by a nearest-neighbor algorithm in which closely related sequences were merged to remove PCR and sequencing errors. Alignment of CDR3 sequences to IMGT reference sequences was used to assign V, D and J gene segments. For a sequence to be retained, a match of at least six nucleotides was required to both a V gene segment and a J gene segment. Rearrangements were classified as productive when the CDR3 lacked stop codons and remained in frame with V and J, and all other rearrangements were classified as non-productive. CDR3 was defined by IMGT convention, running from the second conserved V-encoded cysteine to the conserved J-encoded phenylalanine. The earlier analysis of about 640 of the donors excluded any sequence lacking an unambiguous match to a single V gene segment. An earlier analysis of about 590 of the donors classified V segments as functional when productive rearrangements were above 56.7% and as segregating when the standard deviation between donors was above 5%. A statistical classification framework was built to diagnose cytomegalovirus status from the catalog of TCR beta chain sequences. In a later analysis, TCR nucleotide sequences were compared against IMGT/GENE-DB human TR gene sequences so that V and J genes could be assigned. The TCRdist pipeline was used in a later analysis to assign CDR3 sequences and most-parsimonious VDJ recombination scenarios. In a later analysis, every TCR beta chain was defined by the combination of its CDR3 amino acid sequence and its V-gene family, and reads without a unique V-gene family were dropped. To address suspected cross-contamination and a sequencing artifact, a later analysis removed roughly 640 highly shared, low-generation-probability nucleotide sequences. In a later analysis, a clonal expansion index for each public chain was calculated from normalized within-repertoire ranks of inferred template counts. A later analysis computed generation probabilities with a VDJ recombination model fitted to out-of-frame rearrangements, and checked the results against IGoR. In a later analysis, TCR-TCR, TCR-HLA and TCR-CMV co-occurrence was scored with hypergeometric tests, and a repertoire-size bias correction was applied to TCR pairs. A later analysis estimated false discovery rates by permuting HLA or CMV assignments 20 times. In a later analysis, co-occurring TCRs were grouped using DBSCAN, and TCRdist sequence similarity was added for clustering within HLA-allele-positive subsets. For co-occurrence clustering, repertoires with fewer than 30,000 or more than 120,000 public chains were excluded, along with roughly five repertoires with anomalous nucleotide sharing. In TCRdb, the immuneACCESS table is reduced to in-frame sequences with V and J assigned. These tables do not hold every clone; where another copy was compared, an unresolved V gene accounts for under half, and the others remain unexplained. V and J calls and clone size come straight from that table; D and trimming were deduced from the DNA. This sample lists under 200,000 clones; around 82% were detected once. The ten largest account for 0.38% of the sample.

The sequenced sample was PBMCs. The sequence was obtained from a boy under 10 years old in good health and CMV-seronegative. The chain is assembled from TRBV2 and TRBJ2-3, with TRBD2 matching 10 junction bases. The DNA sequence reads TGTGCCAGCCCTGGACTAGCGGACCCCACAGATACGCAGTATTTT. Protein translation: CASPGLADPTDTQYF.